The sequence of this T cell receptor (beta chain) was determined in a study of cytomegalovirus exposure and HLA in healthy donors. All donors participated as healthy donors of bone marrow. V was cut by 3 bases and J by 5 bases, with 13 bases left in between. CDR1 and CDR2 from the germline V gene are LNHDA and SQIVND (reference sequence). The CDR3 is made up of 14 amino acids. 60 Vbeta and 13 Jbeta primers were used in PCR. Libraries were prepared by immunoSEQ multiplex PCR; TCRdb keeps only in-frame clonotypes and omits some of them. The sample totals over 55,000 clones. Sequenced input: PBMCs. This clonotype was obtained from a boy younger than 18 in good health and CMV-seronegative. The chain recombines TRBV19 with TRBJ1-1; tentative D call: TRBD1 (6 bases). The CDR3 region is CASSIRDTATEAFF. The DNA for the CDR3 is TGTGCCAGTAGTATCCGGGACACGGCGACTGAAGCTTTCTTT.